This T cell receptor (beta chain) stems from a study of response to subunit inactivated influenza vaccine. General study points: A suggestion made by the authors is that each seasonal influenza vaccination recruits few new T cells.

Each CDR3 protein gets one entry after TCRdb re-called the RT-PCR reads with MiXCR. Counted here are fewer than 600,000 distinct CDR3 sequences, roughly 7.9% occurring once; the ten biggest clones make up roughly 13%. Many counts were recorded for this clonotype. Its antigen is still unknown. The CDR3 consists of 16 residues. In germline, CDR1 is LGHNA, CDR2 YNFKEQ. V lost 3 bases, J lost 3 bases, and 18 bases lay in between. The specimen was PBMCs from blood, collected about 24 months after vaccination. The receptor's source is a man aged 45 to 70 who received an inactivated influenza vaccine. The rearrangement links TRBV4-2 to TRBJ2-7; tentative D call: TRBD1 (5 bases). The CDR3 DNA reads TGTGCCAGCAGCCATCTCCCCCAAGGCAGGGACTACGAGCAGTACTTC. This sequence encodes CASSHLPQGRDYEQYF.